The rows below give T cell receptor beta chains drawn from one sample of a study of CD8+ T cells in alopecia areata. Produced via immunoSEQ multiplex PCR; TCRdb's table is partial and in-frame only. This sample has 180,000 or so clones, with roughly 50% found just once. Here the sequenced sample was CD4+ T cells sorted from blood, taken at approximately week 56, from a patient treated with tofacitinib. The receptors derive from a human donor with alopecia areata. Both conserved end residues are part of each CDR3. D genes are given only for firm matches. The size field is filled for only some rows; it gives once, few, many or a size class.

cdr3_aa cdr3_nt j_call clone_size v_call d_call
CASSSTLARETQYF TGTGCCAGCAGTTCCACCTTAGCGAGGGAGACCCAGTACTTC TRBJ2-5 - TRBV6-5 -
CASSNTAVRPYEQYF TGTGCCAGCAGTAACACCGCGGTCCGTCCCTACGAGCAGTACTTC TRBJ2-7 few TRBV6-6 -
CASSLGQESSPLHF TGCGCCAGCAGCTTAGGACAGGAGTCTTCACCCCTCCACTTT TRBJ1-6 few TRBV5-1 TRBD1
CASSEAWGEETQYF TGTGCCAGCAGTGAAGCTTGGGGTGAAGAGACCCAGTACTTC TRBJ2-5 - TRBV2 -
CATSSDSFSSTDTQYF TGTGCCACCAGCAGCGACTCATTCTCAAGCACAGATACGCAGTATTTT TRBJ2-3 few TRBV15 -
CASRTLAGGLEQYF TGTGCCAGCAGAACACTAGCGGGGGGGCTCGAGCAGTACTTC TRBJ2-7 few TRBV27 TRBD2
CASSRGDRGRYTF TGTGCCAGCAGTAGAGGGGACAGGGGAAGATACACCTTC TRBJ1-2 - TRBV9 TRBD1
CASRDLRGAYGYTF TGTGCCAGCAGGGACTTAAGAGGGGCCTATGGCTACACCTTC TRBJ1-2 - TRBV6-5 -
CASSMSREQYF TGTGCCAGCAGCATGTCCCGCGAGCAGTACTTC TRBJ2-7 - TRBV11-3 -
CSVDGQGGWDTEAFF TGCAGCGTAGACGGACAGGGAGGGTGGGACACTGAAGCTTTCTTT TRBJ1-1 - TRBV29-1 TRBD1
CASSADRGDFSPLHF TGTGCCAGCAGTGCAGACAGGGGTGACTTCTCACCCCTCCACTTT TRBJ1-6 - TRBV27 TRBD1
CASSFVYGYTF TGTGCCAGCAGCTTCGTCTATGGCTACACCTTC TRBJ1-2 - TRBV7-9 -